This T cell receptor (beta chain) was sequenced during a study of blood T cell repertoires in COVID-19 (dated by TCRdb to 2020 to 2021). As for the study more broadly: Samples covering the acute and convalescent phases of COVID-19 were provided by collaborators in the United States, Italy and Spain. The material from the prospective study consisted of cDNA or gDNA derived from T cells, B-cell-depleted T cells, or PBMCs. Deeply sampled blood TCRbeta repertoires from subjects exposed to, actively infected with, or recovered from COVID-19 were included in the dataset. The repertoires were made available in a free public database intended to serve as a resource for research on the immune response to SARS-CoV-2. The samples were drawn from two sources: the first 160 participants of the ongoing ImmuneRACE study, and 1,200 or so subjects contributed by 6 global collaborators. The sample metadata nearly always contained a de-identified subject ID, COVID-19 status, age in years and sex. Where available, HLA class I and class II types were taken from metadata supplied by the sample provider and were not determined by assay-based typing.

TCRbeta CDR3 regions were amplified from genomic DNA by means of the immunoSEQ Assay, a bias-controlled multiplex PCR. On the authors' methods: The number of nucleated cells in each sample was estimated from the amplification of reference gene primers within the assay. To quantify the absolute abundance of each unique TCRbeta CDR3 rearrangement, sequence reads were collapsed and filtered. For each sample, productive Simpson clonality was calculated by taking the square root of Simpson's diversity index across productive rearrangements. This is the immuneACCESS table as TCRdb keeps it, with only in-frame sequences that have V and J called. A part of the clones is gone; compared with another copy, unresolved V genes explain less than half, and the rest is unexplained. V and J calls and clone size come straight from that table; D and trimming were deduced from the DNA. This sample is represented by nearly 15,000 clones; around 82% of them were singletons. About 15% of the sample belongs to the ten largest clones.

A note on this clone: The clone's antigen remains unknown. There are no base qualities to consult, and no much larger clone falls within one base.

Broader findings and caveats from the paper: The quantity of clinical and demographic metadata differed by source and by participant and was supplied without curation.

Including the terminal cysteine and phenylalanine, the CDR3 comprises 11 residues. Only the CDR3 part of the read is kept: 33 bases, read in frame from the first base. Taken from the germline V gene, the CDR1 and CDR2 loops are SQVTM and ANQGSEA. The collaborating institutions used their own protocols to collect whole blood in K2EDTA tubes. Collaborator samples were shipped for TCRbeta analysis as frozen whole blood, isolated PBMCs, or DNA extracted from either sample type. The source is a human donor in a cohort sampled during active COVID-19. This receptor chain uses TRBV29-1 and TRBJ1-4; the D gene cannot be resolved reliably. Sequenced material: peripheral blood. The CDR3 in this case is CSARREEKLFF. The nucleotides read TGCAGTGCCCGGCGGGAGGAAAAACTGTTTTTT.